This T cell receptor beta chain came from a study of glioma-infiltrating T cells. Study-wide points: Shared blood CDR3 signature motifs marked patients with low tissue-blood divergence. Gliomas, especially low-grade, showed above-expected tissue-blood divergence; non-neoplastic patients showed below.

Amplification of TCR alpha and beta CDR3 regions from RNA used iRepertoire nested multiplex PCR. Input was roughly 95-400 ng of tissue mRNA or PBMC total RNA. In TCRdb, the multiplex PCR reads were re-called with MiXCR into one record per CDR3 protein. Of 400,000 or so distinct CDR3 sequences in the sample, around 38% were seen once. With regard to this clonotype: What it recognizes is unknown.

The specimen was glioma tissue, nonneoplastic brain tissue, or PBMCs (not recorded which). This sequence was found in a human donor with low-grade glioma or glioblastoma, undergoing nonglioma brain surgery, or in good health (not recorded which).

The CDR3 protein is CASSLDEIAGRGPGANVLTF. The CDR3 DNA reads as TGTGCCAGCAGCTTAGACGAGATAGCCGGCAGGGGGCCCGGGGCCAACGTCCTGACTTTC. The gene calls are TRBV7-9 and TRBJ2-6; 8 positions match TRBD1. The length of the CDR3 is 20 residues. Per germline, CDR1 SEHNR and CDR2 FQNEAQ (reference sequence). Trimming took 1 base from V and 4 from J; bases not matched to a gene: 15.